The 15 T cell receptor beta chains below come from one sample, sequenced in a study of cytotoxic CD8 clonotypes in ibrutinib-treated CLL. Only in-frame clones appear in the TCRdb table, and some are missing; sequencing was by immunoSEQ multiplex PCR. The table has 150,000 or so clones, around three quarters seen once. The sequenced sample was PBMCs, obtained after 12 months of ibrutinib treatment. Every receptor here comes from a human donor with chronic lymphocytic leukemia.

J is TRBJ2-7 and V is TRBV7-6; D remains unclear. The germline gives CDR1 SGHVS, CDR2 FNYEAQ. V was clipped by 6 bases and J by 6 bases, with 15 bases between them. The CDR3 is made up of 13 amino acids. CDR3 sequence: CASSLSAAGEQYF. CDR3 nucleotides: TGTGCCAGCAGTTTAAGCGCCGCTGGCGAGCAGTACTTC.

The chain uses TRBV4-3 and TRBJ1-1; no reliable D call. This CDR3 is 14 amino acids long. Germline loops: CDR1 LGHNA, CDR2 YSLEER. V lost 1 base, J lost 8 bases, and 14 bases lay in between. The CDR3 DNA follows: TGCGCCAGCAGCCAAGTTGACTGGGCGAAGGAAGCTTTCTTT. Translating it yields CASSQVDWAKEAFF.

V and J are TRBV11-2 and TRBJ1-5, with D possibly TRBD1 on 6 matching bases. V lost 4 bases and J lost 3, with 10 bases in between. The CDR3 is made up of 14 amino acids. Per germline, CDR1 SGHAT and CDR2 FQNNGV. The CDR3 here is CASSSGQTNQPQHF. CDR3 bases: TGTGCCAGCAGCTCAGGACAGACCAATCAGCCCCAGCATTTT. Filled out from reference TRBV11-2 and TRBJ1-5, the complete variable domain reads EAGVAQSPRYKIIEKRQSVAFWCNPISGHATLYWYQQILGQGPKLLIQFQNNGVVDDSQLPKDRFSAERLKGVDSTLKIQPAKLEDSAVYLCASSSGQTNQPQHFGDGTRLSIL.

This chain links TRBV25-1 with TRBJ2-7; a possible D gene is TRBD2 (5 bases). Trimming shortened V by 6 bases and J by 2 bases, and 14 bases separated the two germline ends. CDR1 is MGHDK, CDR2 SYGVNS, per germline. The CDR3 sequence is 14 residues long. The chain's CDR3 is CASSSGVGAYEQYF. CDR3 DNA: TGTGCCAGCAGCAGCGGTGTCGGAGCCTACGAGCAGTACTTC.

V gene TRBV29-1 combines with J gene TRBJ2-1; TRBD2 might be the D (5 bases). The CDR3 consists of 12 residues. Trimming took off 6 bases at V and 5 bases at J, with 11 bases between the two ends. Per the germline V gene, CDR1 is SQVTM and CDR2 is ANQGSEA. The CDR3, as DNA: TGCAGCGTCGCCGAGACTAACAATGAGCAGTTCTTC. It is translated as CSVAETNNEQFF.

The J gene is TRBJ2-3, the V gene TRBV18; 9 bases are a match to TRBD1. This CDR3 is built from 15 residues. Germline V gene data show CDR1 as KGHSH and CDR2 as LQKENI. The J segment lost 4 bases and the V segment lost 5 bases, leaving 7 bases of the junction unmatched. The CDR3, as DNA: TGTGCCAGCTCAGACCCAACAGGGGGCGCAGATACGCAGTATTTT. Protein sequence: CASSDPTGGADTQYF.

The chain combines TRBV5-4 with TRBJ1-3; tentative D call: TRBD1 (5 bases). This CDR3 has 14 amino acids. Trimming removed 6 bases from V and 5 bases from J, with 15 bases in between. Germline V lookup: CDR1 SGHNT, CDR2 YYREEE (reference sequence). DNA of the CDR3: TGTGCCAGCAACGCCGGGACCGAAAGAAACACCATATATTTT. It encodes CASNAGTERNTIYF. Full variable domain (outside the CDR3, taken from reference TRBV5-4 and TRBJ1-3): ETGVTQSPTHLIKTRGQQVTLRCSSQSGHNTVSWYQQALGQGPQFIFQYYREEENGRGNFPPRFSGLQFPNYSSELNVNALELDDSALYLCASNAGTERNTIYFGEGSWLTVV.

This chain connects TRBV6-5 to TRBJ2-3; 11 nucleotides line up with TRBD1. The CDR3 sequence is 16 residues long. V lost 2 bases and J lost 3; bases outside the gene matches: 4. Germline loops: CDR1 MNHEY, CDR2 SVGAGI. The CDR3 loop is CASSYPGQGATDTQYF. In nucleotides, the CDR3 is TGTGCCAGCAGTTACCCAGGACAGGGGGCAACAGATACGCAGTATTTT.

V and J are TRBV19 and TRBJ1-3; no definite D call. The V end lost 3 bases, the J end lost 4 bases, and 13 bases lay between the germline ends. Looked up from germline, CDR1 is LNHDA and CDR2 is SQIVND (reference sequence). The CDR3 is 15 residues long. CDR3 DNA sequence: TGTGCCAGTAGTATTGGCCAGGCAAGAGGAAACACCATATATTTT. It yields the protein CASSIGQARGNTIYF.

The chain uses TRBV4-3 and TRBJ2-7; 10 nucleotides match TRBD2. Germline CDR1 LGHNA, CDR2 YSLEER. The trim removed 5 bases at V and 2 bases at J, leaving 6 bases unmatched. This CDR3 comprises 15 residues. Written as DNA, the CDR3 is TGCGCCAGCAGCGCCTCACTAGCGGGAACCTACGAGCAGTACTTC. Protein product: CASSASLAGTYEQYF.

The chain combines TRBV9 with TRBJ1-4, with D tentatively TRBD1 (5 bases). Germline CDR1 is SGDLS and CDR2 is YYNGEE. This CDR3 spans 16 amino acids. V was clipped by 4 bases and J by 5 bases, with 18 bases between them. CDR3 amino acids: CASSPSDRGWNEKLFF. CDR3 bases: TGTGCCAGCAGCCCCAGTGATAGGGGCTGGAATGAAAAACTGTTTTTT.

DNA of the CDR3: TGTGCCAGCAGCTCCCTAATGACGGAACCTAACTATGGCTACACCTTC. Translation: CASSSLMTEPNYGYTF. The rearrangement uses TRBV7-9 and TRBJ1-2; D unresolved. Germline CDR1 SEHNR, CDR2 FQNEAQ (reference sequence). The CDR3 has 16 amino acids. V lost 4 bases and J 0 bases, leaving 15 bases between the germline ends.

V gene TRBV29-1 combines with J gene TRBJ1-1; 7 nucleotides line up with TRBD1. V lost 7 bases and J lost 4; bases outside the gene matches: 3. CDR3 length: 11 amino acids. Germline CDR1 is SQVTM and CDR2 is ANQGSEA. CDR3 sequence (DNA): TGCAGCGGGGACAGCGGCACTGAAGCTTTCTTT. Translating gives CSGDSGTEAFF.

The gene calls are TRBV5-1 and TRBJ2-1, with D tentatively TRBD2 (6 bases). CDR3 length: 16 residues. The germline V gene has CDR1 SGHRS and CDR2 YFSETQ. Trimming took off 1 base at V and 3 bases at J, with 14 bases between the two ends. The CDR3 reads CASSLFAGSGYNEQFF. CDR3 nucleotide sequence: TGCGCCAGCAGCTTGTTCGCGGGGAGTGGCTACAATGAGCAGTTCTTC.

As for this clone: Other DNA sequences in the sample encode the same CDR3. The chain employs TRBV18 and TRBJ2-3; TRBD2 matches at 8 bases. Germline V gives CDR1 KGHSH, CDR2 LQKENI. Trimming took 6 bases from V and 0 from J; bases not matched to a gene: 2. The CDR3 contains 14 residues. The CDR3 bases are TGTGCCAGCTCGCGGGGGGTTAGCACAGATACGCAGTATTTT. Its protein product is CASSRGVSTDTQYF.